This is a list of T cell receptor beta chains from one sample in a study of regulatory T cells in long-lasting Graves disease. TCRdb redid the calling of the multiplex PCR reads with MiXCR, one entry per CDR3 protein. The profile shows 550,000 to 600,000 distinct CDR3 sequences, 15% to 20% of them singletons. These data are also associated with another study on T cells in Graves' hyperthyroidism and ophthalmopathy.

This specimen consisted of peripheral blood mononuclear cells (PBMCs), obtained at new diagnosis, from a patient treated with antithyroid drugs. All receptors derive from a man younger than 35 with Graves disease. Both conserved end residues are part of each CDR3. The D gene is left open where the match is weak. Clone size, where shown, is once, few, many, or a class for clones that have expanded.

j_call d_call clone_size v_call cdr3_aa cdr3_nt
TRBJ2-2 NA few TRBV11-2 CASSSGVLRPGELFF TGTGCCAGCAGCTCGGGGGTCCTTAGGCCCGGGGAGCTGTTTTTT
TRBJ2-2 TRBD2 many TRBV20-1 CSAKTSGRAFTGELFF TGCAGTGCTAAGACTAGCGGGAGGGCGTTCACCGGGGAGCTGTTTTTT
TRBJ1-3 NA few TRBV18 CASSPQRGGGNTIYF TGTGCCAGCTCACCACAGAGAGGAGGTGGAAACACCATATATTTT
TRBJ2-1 NA many TRBV5-1 CASSLFGSTDNEQFF TGCGCCAGCAGCTTGTTCGGGAGCACGGACAATGAGCAGTTCTTC
TRBJ2-7 NA NA TRBV11-3 CASSPPGQQRGVDYEQYF TGTGCCAGCAGCCCTCCGGGACAGCAGAGGGGGGTAGACTACGAGCAGTACTTC
TRBJ2-4 NA few TRBV27 CASSHRPGGGIQYF TGTGCCAGCAGTCACAGACCCGGGGGTGGCATTCAGTACTTC
TRBJ1-1 NA many TRBV10-3 CAISDAASEAFF TGTGCCATCAGTGATGCCGCTTCTGAAGCTTTCTTT
TRBJ2-5 NA many TRBV20-1 CSARVGRGQGETQYF TGCAGTGCTAGAGTCGGGCGGGGGCAGGGAGAGACCCAGTACTTC
TRBJ2-1 NA few TRBV24-1 CATSDLGLGRGKSSYNEQFF TGTGCCACCAGTGATTTAGGCCTCGGGCGGGGCAAGAGCTCCTACAATGAGCAGTTCTTC
TRBJ1-1 NA many TRBV28 CASSGGGHMNTEAFF TGTGCCAGCAGTGGGGGGGGACACATGAACACTGAAGCTTTCTTT
TRBJ2-1 NA few TRBV7-3 CASSLLYYNEQFF TGTGCCAGCAGCTTACTCTATTACAATGAGCAGTTCTTC
TRBJ2-7 TRBD1 NA TRBV4-1 CASSQAYPTGTGVYEQYF TGCGCCAGCAGCCAAGCGTACCCTACCGGGACAGGGGTCTACGAGCAGTACTTC
TRBJ1-3 NA few TRBV28 CASSLSGDSGNTIYF TGTGCCAGCAGTTTAAGCGGGGACTCTGGAAACACCATATATTTT
TRBJ1-1 TRBD1 many TRBV30 CAWSDRGTGKGNTEAFF TGTGCCTGGAGTGACCGAGGGACAGGCAAAGGGAACACTGAAGCTTTCTTT
TRBJ1-5 NA NA TRBV28 CASSSGWQFAQPQHF TGTGCCAGCAGTTCGGGTTGGCAGTTCGCTCAGCCCCAGCATTTT
TRBJ2-3 NA many TRBV20-1 CSAIAATDTQYF TGCAGTGCAATAGCGGCCACAGATACGCAGTATTTT
TRBJ2-7 NA many TRBV5-1 CASSLKNEQYF TGCGCCAGCAGCTTGAAGAACGAGCAGTACTTC
TRBJ2-1 NA few TRBV6-1 CASSEIRGAGYNEQFF TGTGCCAGCAGTGAAATAAGGGGGGCGGGATACAATGAGCAGTTCTTC